This TCR beta chain comes out of a study of T-cell memory formation after mild COVID-19. Looked up from germline, CDR1 is MNHNY and CDR2 is SVGAGI (reference sequence). Trimming at V came to 4 bases and at J to 4 bases, leaving 10 bases not matched to a gene. The length of the CDR3 is 17 residues. One entry per CDR3 protein, called by TCRdb with MiXCR from the 5' RACE reads. This sample yields over 350,000 distinct CDR3 sequences, of which about a sixth are seen a single time; roughly 21% belongs to the top ten. The sequence was collected from a man aged 18-30 years who had mild COVID-19 (a few samples of this study predate the infection). Cell type and time point are not known. Sequencing was carried out using PBMCs or a T cell subset sorted from them (not recorded which). The rearrangement joins TRBV6-6 to TRBJ2-1; 10 nucleotides match TRBD2. The CDR3 sequence: CASSSRGAGGPYNEQFF. The CDR3 nucleotides are TGTGCCAGCAGTTCCCGGGGAGCGGGGGGGCCATACAATGAGCAGTTCTTC.